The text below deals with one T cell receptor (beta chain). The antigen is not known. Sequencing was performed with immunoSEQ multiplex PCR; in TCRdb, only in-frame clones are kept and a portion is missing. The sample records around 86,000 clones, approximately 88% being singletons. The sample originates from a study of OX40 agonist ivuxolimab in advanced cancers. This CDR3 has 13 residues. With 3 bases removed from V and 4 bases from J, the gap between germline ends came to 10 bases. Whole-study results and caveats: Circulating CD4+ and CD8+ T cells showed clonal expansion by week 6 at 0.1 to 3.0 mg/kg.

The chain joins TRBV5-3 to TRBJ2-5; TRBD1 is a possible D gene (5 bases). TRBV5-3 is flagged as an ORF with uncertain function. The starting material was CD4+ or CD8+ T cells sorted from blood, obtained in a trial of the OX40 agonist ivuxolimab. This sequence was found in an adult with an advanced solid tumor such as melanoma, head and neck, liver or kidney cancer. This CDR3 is CARSWTPVETQYF. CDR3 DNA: TGTGCCAGAAGCTGGACACCCGTAGAGACCCAGTACTTC.